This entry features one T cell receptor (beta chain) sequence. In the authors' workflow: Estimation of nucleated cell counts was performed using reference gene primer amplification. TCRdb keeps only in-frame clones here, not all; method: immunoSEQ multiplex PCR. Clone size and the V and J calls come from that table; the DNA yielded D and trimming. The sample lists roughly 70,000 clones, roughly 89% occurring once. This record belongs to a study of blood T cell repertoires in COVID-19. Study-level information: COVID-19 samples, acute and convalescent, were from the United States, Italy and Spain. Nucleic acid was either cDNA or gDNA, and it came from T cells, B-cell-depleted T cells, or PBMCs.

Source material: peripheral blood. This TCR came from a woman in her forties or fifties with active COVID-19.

CDR3: CASSLAVRNTEAFF. The DNA for the CDR3 is TGTGCCAGCAGCTTAGCAGTCAGGAACACTGAAGCTTTCTTT. V gene TRBV7-2 combines with J gene TRBJ1-1; D is undetermined. The germline CDR1 and CDR2 sequences are SGHTA and FQGNSA. The CDR3 has 14 amino acids. V lost 0 bases, J lost 1 base, and 6 bases lay in between. Full variable domain (outside the CDR3, taken from reference TRBV7-2 and TRBJ1-1): GAGVSQSPSNKVTEKGKDVELRCDPISGHTALYWYRQSLGQGLEFLIYFQGNSAPDKSGLPSDRFSAERTGGSVSTLTIQRTQQEDSAVYLCASSLAVRNTEAFFGQGTRLTVV.